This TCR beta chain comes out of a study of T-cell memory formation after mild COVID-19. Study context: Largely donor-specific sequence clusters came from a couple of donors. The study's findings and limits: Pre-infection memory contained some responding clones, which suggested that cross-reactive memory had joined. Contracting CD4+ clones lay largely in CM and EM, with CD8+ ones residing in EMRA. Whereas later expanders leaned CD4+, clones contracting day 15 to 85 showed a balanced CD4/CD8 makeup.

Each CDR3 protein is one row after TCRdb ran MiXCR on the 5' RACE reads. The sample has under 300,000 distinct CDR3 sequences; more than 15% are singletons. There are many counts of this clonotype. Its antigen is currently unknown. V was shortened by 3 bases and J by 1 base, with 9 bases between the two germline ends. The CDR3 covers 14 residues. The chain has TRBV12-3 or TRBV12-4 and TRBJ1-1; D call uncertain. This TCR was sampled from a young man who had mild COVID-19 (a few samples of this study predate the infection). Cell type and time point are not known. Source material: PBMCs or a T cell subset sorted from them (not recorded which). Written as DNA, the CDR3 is TGTGCCAGCAGTTTGTTTGGTCCGAACACTGAAGCTTTCTTT. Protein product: CASSLFGPNTEAFF.